This passage covers 23 T cell receptor beta chains from one sample sequenced in a study of graft-versus-host responses after intestinal transplantation. TCRdb's table, derived via immunoSEQ multiplex PCR, lists solely in-frame clones and lacks some. The repertoire has over 40,000 clones, 95% of them found once; the top ten carry roughly 0.58%. For these TCRs, the target antigens are not known. Here the sequenced sample was unstimulated CD8+ T cells sorted from spleen or lymph node cells, taken before transplant. These receptors originate from a human donor who was the organ donor for an intestinal transplant.

The chain combines TRBV27 with TRBJ2-1; D is unclear. CDR1 and CDR2 (germline): MNHEY, SMNVEV (reference sequence). Trimming removed 10 bases from V and 7 bases from J, with 5 bases in between. The CDR3 length is 9 residues. The CDR3, as DNA: TGTGCCACCCCAAATGAGCAGTTCTTC. It yields the protein CATPNEQFF.

This sequence joins TRBV6-5 and TRBJ2-3; D tentatively fits TRBD1 or TRBD2 (5 bases each). CDR3 length equals 15 residues. Trimming stripped 6 bases from V and 4 bases from J, with 17 bases between. The germline V gene encodes CDR1 MNHEY and CDR2 SVGAGI. CDR3 protein: CASRPRGGGADTQYF. The CDR3 region has the DNA TGTGCCAGCAGGCCCCGGGGCGGTGGCGCAGATACGCAGTATTTT.

Here the CDR3 DNA reads TGTGCCAGTAGAGGAATAGCGACTACAGATACGCAGTATTTT. It yields the protein CASRGIATTDTQYF. The rearrangement links TRBV19 to TRBJ2-3; D is perhaps TRBD2 (5 bases). CDR1 is LNHDA, CDR2 SQIVND, per germline (reference sequence). Trimming removed 6 bases from V and 3 bases from J, with 13 bases in between. This CDR3 spans 14 amino acids.

The chain has TRBV2 and TRBJ1-2; maybe TRBD1 (6 bases). The CDR3 length is 15 residues. The V gene's germline CDR1 is SNHLY and CDR2 FYNNEI. V gave up 2 bases and J gave up 0 bases, with 10 bases separating them. For the CDR3, the DNA is TGTGCCAGCAGTGAACCCACAGGGTCTAACTATGGCTACACCTTC. Its protein product is CASSEPTGSNYGYTF.

V is TRBV6-5 and J is TRBJ2-7; 10 nucleotides line up with TRBD1. The length of the CDR3 is 14 residues. Germline CDR1 and CDR2: MNHEY and SVGAGI. J gave up 2 bases and V 2 bases, and 0 bases lay outside the gene matches. CDR3 DNA: TGTGCCAGCAGTTACGGACAGGGGGCCTACGAGCAGTACTTC. This translates into CASSYGQGAYEQYF.

In regard to this clone: Other DNA variants within this sample encode the same CDR3. The chain employs TRBV19 and TRBJ2-7; D unresolved. Trimming took off 1 base at V and 2 bases at J, with 9 bases between the two ends. CDR3 size: 14 residues. CDR1 LNHDA and CDR2 SQIVND come from the germline V gene (reference sequence). The CDR3 loop reads CASSIVGVTYEQYF. The CDR3 DNA reads as TGTGCCAGTAGTATAGTGGGCGTTACCTACGAGCAGTACTTC.

The chain uses TRBV6-5 and TRBJ2-7; 9 bases fit TRBD1. The germline V gene has CDR1 MNHEY and CDR2 SVGAGI. The J segment lost 4 bases and the V segment lost 5 bases, leaving 6 bases of the junction unmatched. There are 14 residues in the CDR3. The CDR3 bases are TGTGCCAGCAGTCGGACAGGGGACCTATACGAGCAGTACTTC. Protein sequence: CASSRTGDLYEQYF.

This clone came up a few times. The CDR3 spells CAISESDRAEVGEKLFF. As DNA, the CDR3 is TGTGCCATCAGTGAGTCCGACAGGGCTGAAGTTGGCGAAAAACTGTTTTTT. J is TRBJ1-4 and V is TRBV10-3; 7 bases align to TRBD1. The germline V gene encodes CDR1 ENHRY and CDR2 SYGVKD. There are 17 residues in the CDR3. V gave up 0 bases and J gave up 8 bases; unmatched junction bases: 12.

The rearrangement links TRBV5-4 to TRBJ1-2; D is perhaps TRBD1 (5 bases). Germline lookup yields CDR1 SGHNT and CDR2 YYREEE (reference sequence). The CDR3 consists of 13 residues. Deletions cut 2 bases from V and 8 bases from J, with 13 bases between. The CDR3 here is CASSFWTGGGYTF. CDR3 in DNA: TGTGCCAGCAGCTTCTGGACCGGGGGAGGCTACACCTTC.

The V and J genes are TRBV13 and TRBJ2-3; a possible D gene is TRBD1 (5 bases). This CDR3 has 14 residues. V lost 5 bases, J lost 1 base, and 10 bases lay in between. The V gene's germline CDR1 is PRHDT and CDR2 FYEKMQ (reference sequence). DNA for the CDR3: TGTGCCAGCAGCGCCCAACAGGGCACAGATACGCAGTATTTT. Translating it yields CASSAQQGTDTQYF.

V is TRBV5-4 and J is TRBJ2-7; D might be TRBD2 (5 bases). CDR1 SGHNT and CDR2 YYREEE come from the germline V gene (reference sequence). The CDR3 loop spans 14 amino acids. V was trimmed by 1 base and J by 0 bases, leaving 8 bases between them. The CDR3, as DNA: TGTGCCAGCAGCTTGACGGGAAGCTCCTACGAGCAGTACTTC. It is translated as CASSLTGSSYEQYF.

The chain recombines TRBV4-2 with TRBJ2-1, with D perhaps TRBD2 (5 bases). Trimming shortened V by 0 bases and J by 4 bases, and 19 bases separated the two germline ends. The CDR3 runs 18 residues. The germline CDR1 and CDR2 sequences are LGHNA and YNFKEQ. CDR3 sequence reads: CASSQDILAEFGYNEQFF. In DNA, the CDR3 is TGTGCCAGCAGCCAAGATATCCTAGCCGAATTCGGGTACAATGAGCAGTTCTTC.

CDR3 sequence (DNA): TGCGCCAGCAGCTTGGACAGGGTCAACTATGAGCAGTTCTTC. Its translation: CASSLDRVNYEQFF. This sequence joins TRBV5-1 and TRBJ2-1; the D gene is possibly TRBD1 (6 bases). CDR1 SGHRS and CDR2 YFSETQ come from the germline V gene. The CDR3 contains 14 residues. V lost 0 bases, J lost 8 bases, and 12 bases lay in between.

The chain joins TRBV5-4 to TRBJ1-2; D gene ambiguous. Germline CDR1 SGHNT, CDR2 YYREEE (reference sequence). Trimming took 0 bases from V and 4 from J, leaving 16 bases between them. The CDR3 totals 16 residues. The CDR3 nucleotides are TGTGCCAGCAGCTTGGTTCCTCTCGGCAGACTCTATGGCTACACCTTC. Encoded protein: CASSLVPLGRLYGYTF.

Concerning this clone: An end of the junction does not agree with germline; a read error may underlie this. This chain uses TRBV27 with TRBJ1-2, with TRBD1 identical over 8 bases. Germline loops: CDR1 MNHEY, CDR2 SMNVEV (reference sequence). The CDR3 runs 14 residues. This CDR3 reads CASSISGGGSGYTF. For the CDR3, the DNA is TGTGCCAGCAGTATATCAGGGGGCGGTAGTGGCTACACCTTC.

The V and J genes are TRBV7-9 and TRBJ2-7; 7 bases map to TRBD1. The CDR3 contains 16 residues. Unmatched junction bases numbered 10, after V lost 5 bases and J lost 0 bases. Germline loops: CDR1 SEHNR, CDR2 FQNEAQ (reference sequence). The CDR3, as DNA: TGTGCCAGCAGCACGCCTAGGGGGCAAAGCTCCTACGAGCAGTACTTC. Amino acids: CASSTPRGQSSYEQYF.

This clone appeared a single time. The J gene is TRBJ2-2, the V gene TRBV25-1; D is uncertain. Germline CDR1 is MGHDK and CDR2 is SYGVNS. The V gene lost 5 bases and the J gene lost 1 base, with 11 bases spanning the gap. CDR3 length: 15 amino acids. CDR3: CASSPWTENTGELFF. The DNA of the CDR3 is TGTGCCAGCAGTCCTTGGACCGAGAACACCGGGGAGCTGTTTTTT.

The CDR3 DNA sequence: TGCGCCAGCAGCCAAGAAGTCGACATCTATGGCTACACCTTC. Protein: CASSQEVDIYGYTF. V gene TRBV4-3 combines with J gene TRBJ1-2, with D hard to call. This CDR3 spans 14 amino acids. Germline-derived CDR1 and CDR2 are LGHNA and YSLEER. V was pared by 0 bases and J by 4 bases, with 9 bases between.

V gene TRBV7-9 combines with J gene TRBJ1-2; 8 nucleotides agree with TRBD1. The V segment lost 3 bases and the J segment 12 bases; nucleotides outside the gene matches: 9. Germline lookup yields CDR1 SEHNR and CDR2 FQNEAQ (reference sequence). This CDR3 contains 13 residues. The CDR3: CASSFWSLQGDTF. In DNA, the CDR3 is TGTGCCAGCAGCTTCTGGAGTCTACAGGGGGACACCTTC. Full variable domain (outside the CDR3, taken from reference TRBV7-9 and TRBJ1-2): DTGVSQNPRHKITKRGQNVTFRCDPISEHNRLYWYRQTLGQGPEFLTYFQNEAQLEKSRLLSDRFSAERPKGSFSTLEIQRTEQGDSAMYLCASSFWSLQGDTFGSGTRLTVV.

The chain couples TRBV7-9 to TRBJ2-3; 10 bases fit TRBD2. The CDR3 spans 18 residues. V was clipped by 2 bases and J by 2 bases; unmatched bases: 10. From germline, CDR1 is SEHNR and CDR2 FQNEAQ (reference sequence). Written as DNA, the CDR3 is TGTGCCAGCAGCTTATCCCCCACTAGCGGGGACCTCACAGATACGCAGTATTTT. Its translation: CASSLSPTSGDLTDTQYF.

This rearrangement joins TRBV27 to TRBJ1-1; D gene ambiguous. Trimming shortened V by 2 bases and J by 1 base, and 11 bases separated the two germline ends. CDR3 length: 15 amino acids. The germline V gene has CDR1 MNHEY and CDR2 SMNVEV (reference sequence). The CDR3 coding sequence is TGTGCCAGCAGTTTAGGTGGCAGGACGAACACTGAAGCTTTCTTT. Translation gives CASSLGGRTNTEAFF.

The chain uses TRBV11-3 and TRBJ2-5; a possible D gene is TRBD2 (5 bases). The CDR3 covers 14 residues. Germline CDR1 SGHNT, CDR2 YENEEA. V shed 1 base and J shed 4 bases, with 10 bases lying between them. The DNA of the CDR3 is TGTGCCAGCAGCTTAGTGTTGGCGGGAGAGACCCAGTACTTC. It is translated as CASSLVLAGETQYF.

This chain links TRBV7-6 with TRBJ2-2; D is perhaps TRBD1 (6 bases). Deletions cut 5 bases from V and 6 bases from J, with 10 bases between. CDR3 length equals 13 residues. The germline gives CDR1 SGHVS, CDR2 FNYEAQ. CDR3 DNA: TGTGCCAGCAGCCCCCCAGGGGCCGGGGAGCTGTTTTTT. Residues: CASSPPGAGELFF.